The clone carrying this T cell receptor beta chain was seen ten or more times. Its antigen is undetermined. The data derive from a study of T cell repertoires in cytomegalovirus infection. The wider study: Carrying CMV and the relevant HLA type showed in public TCR beta signatures.

TCRdb analysed the reads with MiXCR anew, one entry per CDR3 protein. The table lists approximately 150,000 distinct CDR3 sequences, under 20% of them singletons. Study observations and caveats: CMV-specific HLA-C-restricted TCR beta clonotypes dominated the ex vivo response. CMV carriers having the relevant HLA were flagged by cumulative public TCR beta family frequency.

Sequencing was carried out using CD8+ T cells from PBMCs. The sequence was obtained from a human donor in good health (CMV status not recorded). Some clones in this sample may be carry-over from other donors' samples.

The DNA of the CDR3 is TGTGCCAGCAGCTTTGGACTCGCGAGCTCCTACGAGCAGTACTTC. Its protein is CASSFGLASSYEQYF. This chain joins TRBV7-8 and TRBJ2-7, with D maybe TRBD2 (5 bases). The V gene's germline CDR1 is SGHVS and CDR2 FQNEAQ. The CDR3 length is 15 residues. Deletions cut 3 bases from V and 0 bases from J, with 12 bases between.